Shown below are 24 T cell receptor beta chains from a single sample sequenced in a study of identical twins. One entry per CDR3 protein, called by TCRdb with MiXCR from the 5' RACE reads. The sample contains around 1.7 million distinct CDR3 sequences, less than 40% of which appear only once. Sequencing input: cord blood. These receptors were taken from a newborn girl in good health.

The gene calls are TRBV7-9 and TRBJ1-1; no reliable D call. The CDR3 sequence is 15 residues long. Germline V gene sequence: CDR1 SEHNR, CDR2 FQNEAQ (reference sequence). Trimming left V 4 bases short and J 1 base short, with 13 bases between. This CDR3 is CASSSPLIGNTEAFF. Written as DNA, the CDR3 is TGTGCCAGCAGCTCCCCGCTTATAGGGAACACTGAAGCTTTCTTT.

The rearrangement uses TRBV10-1 and TRBJ2-3; TRBD2 matches 8 bases. The CDR3 has 16 residues. The trim removed 0 bases at V and 6 bases at J, leaving 8 bases unmatched. CDR1 is WNHNN, CDR2 SYGVQD, per germline (reference sequence). The CDR3 region has the DNA TGCGCCAGCAGTGAGTCGGGAGCGGGGGTACGGGATACGCAGTATTTT. It yields the protein CASSESGAGVRDTQYF.

This clonotype was picked up many times. The CDR3 nucleotides read TGCAGTGCTAGGACAGGGTCTGGTTTCGAGCAGTACTTC. It specifies CSARTGSGFEQYF. This chain joins TRBV20-1 and TRBJ2-7; 7 nucleotides agree with TRBD1. The CDR3 is made up of 13 amino acids. J lost 6 bases, V lost 3 bases, and 8 bases had no gene match. Germline CDR1 DFQATT, CDR2 SNEGSKA (reference sequence).

This clonotype was detected only a few times. V usage is TRBV21-1 and J usage is TRBJ2-7; whether TRBD1, the table's D call, matches the DNA was not checked. TRBV21-1 is flagged as a pseudogene. CDR3 length: 17 residues. The CDR3 coding sequence is TGTGCCAGCAGCCGGGACAGGGTACCTAGTCGAAGCTACGAGCAGTACTTC. It specifies CASSRDRVPSRSYEQYF.

The chain links TRBV20-1 to TRBJ1-5; D is undetermined. The germline V gene has CDR1 DFQATT and CDR2 SNEGSKA (reference sequence). V lost 0 bases to trimming and J lost 0 bases, with 6 bases between them. This CDR3 is 14 amino acids long. The CDR3 spells CSARDGDSNQPQHF. The CDR3 region has the DNA TGCAGTGCTAGAGATGGCGATAGCAATCAGCCCCAGCATTTT.

The table lists this clonotype with a few counts. The V gene is TRBV7-9, the J gene TRBJ1-2, with D unresolved. V lost 5 bases and J lost 4, with 14 bases in between. This CDR3 contains 14 residues. Per germline, CDR1 SEHNR and CDR2 FQNEAQ (reference sequence). CDR3: CASSHPDGRYGYTF. In nucleotides, the CDR3 is TGTGCCAGCAGCCACCCGGACGGGCGCTATGGCTACACCTTC. The variable domain in full, completed from reference TRBV7-9 and TRBJ1-2, reads DTGVSQNPRHKITKRGQNVTFRCDPISEHNRLYWYRQTLGQGPEFLTYFQNEAQLEKSRLLSDRFSAERPKGSFSTLEIQRTEQGDSAMYLCASSHPDGRYGYTFGSGTRLTVV.

In this sample, this clonotype turned up a few times. The chain combines TRBV4-1 with TRBJ2-1; TRBD2 matches 11 bases. The CDR3 is 18 residues long. J lost 0 bases, V lost 1 base, and 5 bases had no gene match. Germline V CDR1 and CDR2: MGHRA, YSYEKL. The CDR3 loop is CASSQVGLAGLSYNEQFF. CDR3 coding DNA: TGCGCCAGCAGCCAAGTCGGACTAGCGGGTCTCTCCTACAATGAGCAGTTCTTC.

This clonotype was seen a handful of times. This chain connects TRBV28 to TRBJ2-1, with D unclear. The length of the CDR3 is 13 residues. V lost 5 bases and J lost 5, with 10 bases in between. Germline CDR1 reads MDHEN; CDR2 reads SYDVKM. CDR3 in DNA: TGTGCCAGCAGTCGACCCGGTAACAATGAGCAGTTCTTC. Translating gives CASSRPGNNEQFF.

At least ten counts were recorded for this clonotype. The rearrangement links TRBV29-1 to TRBJ2-4; possibly TRBD1 for D (6 bases). Trimming took 6 bases from V and 1 from J, leaving 13 bases between them. This CDR3 contains 14 residues. Germline-derived CDR1 and CDR2 are SQVTM and ANQGSEA. This CDR3 reads CSVAQGSAKNIQYF. The CDR3 bases are TGCAGCGTAGCTCAGGGGTCGGCCAAAAACATTCAGTACTTC.

V and J are TRBV20-1 and TRBJ2-1; 14 nucleotides line up with TRBD2. CDR1 is DFQATT, CDR2 SNEGSKA, per germline (reference sequence). This CDR3 spans 15 amino acids. With 3 bases clipped from V and 10 bases from J, the junction kept 8 bases outside the gene matches. CDR3: CSARGLAGVNYEQFF. CDR3 sequence (DNA): TGCAGTGCTAGGGGACTAGCGGGAGTGAACTACGAGCAGTTCTTC.

The rearrangement links TRBV24-1 to TRBJ2-3; TRBD2 agrees at 8 bases. V dropped 5 bases and J dropped 6; count of bases not matched to a gene: 12. The CDR3 loop spans 16 amino acids. From germline, CDR1 is KGHDR and CDR2 SFDVKD. As DNA, the CDR3 is TGTGCCACCAGTGGGCCTAGGTTAGCGGGACTCGATACGCAGTATTTT. This encodes CATSGPRLAGLDTQYF.

The chain links TRBV10-1 to TRBJ2-7; tentatively, D is TRBD1 (6 bases). V shed 3 bases and J shed 1 base, with 13 bases lying between them. CDR3 length: 15 residues. Germline values: CDR1 WNHNN, CDR2 SYGVQD (reference sequence). CDR3 DNA sequence: TGCGCCAGCAGTGACAGGGGACCCAGGTCCTACGAGCAGTACTTC. This codes for CASSDRGPRSYEQYF.

The rearrangement joins TRBV7-9 to TRBJ1-4, with D unclear. This CDR3 spans 17 amino acids. Trimming took off 1 base at V and 2 bases at J, with 14 bases between the two ends. Germline V lookup: CDR1 SEHNR, CDR2 FQNEAQ (reference sequence). The CDR3 region is CASSLGPPRSTNEKLFF. CDR3 DNA: TGTGCCAGCAGCTTAGGTCCACCTCGCTCCACTAATGAAAAACTGTTTTTT.

This clonotype was seen a few times. This chain joins TRBV12-3 or TRBV12-4 and TRBJ1-2; 7 nucleotides align to TRBD1. V lost 3 bases and J lost 1; bases outside the gene matches: 8. This CDR3 has 16 residues. The chain's CDR3 is CASSLSPGQNNYGYTF. CDR3 sequence (DNA): TGTGCCAGCAGTTTGAGCCCGGGACAGAATAACTATGGCTACACCTTC.

This clonotype appeared a few times. This may arise from a read error, as a much more abundant clone is one base away. This chain connects TRBV24-1 to TRBJ2-4; TRBD2 matches at 9 bases. CDR1 is KGHDR, CDR2 SFDVKD, per germline. The CDR3 extends over 15 amino acids. V shed 4 bases and J 13 bases; nucleotides not matched to a gene: 13. Here the CDR3 reads CATSDPSGGHNEQYF. CDR3 in DNA: TGTGCCACCAGTGACCCAAGCGGGGGGCACAATGAGCAGTACTTC.

CDR3: CASSLTLAGGKSTDTQYF. DNA for the CDR3: TGTGCCAGCAGCCTAACTCTAGCGGGAGGGAAAAGCACAGATACGCAGTATTTT. The chain is built from TRBV6-1 and TRBJ2-3; TRBD2 matches 12 bases. Trimming removed 6 bases from V and 0 bases from J; junction bases left unmatched: 10. In germline, CDR1 is MNHNS, CDR2 SASEGT. CDR3 length: 18 residues.

The genes are TRBV6-6 and TRBJ2-7; D might be TRBD2 (7 bases). The last part of the DNA fits TRBJ2-5 better; the J call may be wrong. The CDR3 consists of 14 residues. The germline gives CDR1 MNHNY, CDR2 SVGAGI (reference sequence). In nucleotides, the CDR3 is TGTGCCAGCATCCCCGCGGGGGCGCAGAAGACCCAGTACTTC. This sequence encodes CASIPAGAQKTQYF.

This clonotype was detected ten times or more. V and J are TRBV29-1 and TRBJ2-7; TRBD1 aligns across 7 bases. V gave up 7 bases and J gave up 4 bases; unmatched junction bases: 4. The CDR3 is made up of 11 amino acids. Germline-derived CDR1 and CDR2 are SQVTM and ANQGSEA. The CDR3 loop is CSGRQGYEQYF. The CDR3 DNA reads as TGCAGCGGCCGACAGGGATACGAGCAGTACTTC.

This chain uses TRBV7-2 with TRBJ1-5; TRBD1 matches 7 bases. Germline V gene lookup returns CDR1 SGHTA and CDR2 FQGNSA. This CDR3 contains 14 residues. V was pared by 7 bases and J by 6 bases, with 9 bases of the junction left unmatched. The CDR3 is CASTESTGSQPQHF. The CDR3 nucleotides are TGTGCCAGCACCGAATCGACAGGGAGTCAGCCCCAGCATTTT. The entire variable domain, with the rest obtained from reference TRBV7-2 and TRBJ1-5, is as follows: GAGVSQSPSNKVTEKGKDVELRCDPISGHTALYWYRQSLGQGLEFLIYFQGNSAPDKSGLPSDRFSAERTGGSVSTLTIQRTQQEDSAVYLCASTESTGSQPQHFGDGTRLSIL.

V gene TRBV4-2 combines with J gene TRBJ1-5; D not certain. CDR1 is LGHNA, CDR2 YNFKEQ, per germline. This CDR3 spans 15 amino acids. The V and J ends lost 0 bases and 7 bases respectively, with 13 bases between them. The CDR3 reads CASSQDWAPGQPQHF. CDR3 DNA: TGTGCCAGCAGCCAAGATTGGGCTCCGGGACAGCCCCAGCATTTT.

The chain links TRBV5-5 to TRBJ1-6; a weak D match, TRBD1 (6 bases). There are 15 residues in the CDR3. Germline V lookup: CDR1 SGHKS, CDR2 YYEKEE (reference sequence). V was trimmed by 2 bases and J by 7 bases, leaving 13 bases between them. The CDR3 DNA reads TGTGCCAGCAGCTTTCCGGGACAAAGCAATTCACCCCTCCACTTT. This gives the protein CASSFPGQSNSPLHF.

This chain links TRBV7-2 with TRBJ2-3; D is undetermined. Germline V CDR1 and CDR2: SGHTA, FQGNSA. The CDR3 length is 15 residues. Trimming took 1 base from V and 1 from J, leaving 9 bases between them. The CDR3 loop reads CTSSLEVVRTDTQYF. Here the CDR3 DNA reads TGTACCAGCAGCTTAGAAGTTGTCCGCACAGATACGCAGTATTTT.

This clonotype was seen a handful of times. V is TRBV15 and J is TRBJ1-2; no reliable D call. CDR1 is LNHNV and CDR2 is YYDKDF in the germline V gene (reference sequence). CDR3 length: 14 residues. The V end lost 0 bases, the J end lost 5 bases, and 10 bases lay between the germline ends. CDR3 in DNA: TGTGCCACCAGCAGAGATCGGCAGGCGTATGGCTACACCTTC. Residues: CATSRDRQAYGYTF.

This clonotype appeared many times. The V and J genes are TRBV12-3 or TRBV12-4 and TRBJ2-1; D assignment may be TRBD1 or TRBD2 (6 bases each). The ends were cut back, 1 base at V and 12 bases at J, with 7 bases in the middle. The CDR3 sequence is 11 residues long. As DNA, the CDR3 is TGTGCCAGCAGTTTAGAGGGGGGGCAGTTCTTC. Translated: CASSLEGGQFF.